This T cell receptor (beta chain) is from a study of somatic mutations in cytotoxic T cells in rheumatoid arthritis. Findings and caveats of the study: With advancing age, CD8+ clonality climbed in rheumatoid arthritis patients but did not rise in healthy controls.

This CDR3 has 14 residues. CDR1 and CDR2 (germline): MGHDK, SYGVNS. The junction had 2 bases not matched to a gene; V was cut back by 3 bases and J by 3 bases. Worth noting for this clone: The antigen is undetermined.

Flow cytometry served to check the purity of CD4+ and CD8+ cells, which were isolated by positive magnetic bead selection. Profiled with immunoSEQ multiplex PCR; TCRdb holds only in-frame clones, not every one. The repertoire holds 15,000 to 20,000 clones, with approximately 82% as singletons. The chain uses TRBV25-1 and TRBJ2-5; TRBD2 aligns across 9 bases. This TCR was sampled from an adult with rheumatoid arthritis. Sequencing input: CD8+ T cells sorted from blood. In nucleotides, the CDR3 is TGTGCCAGCAGTGAGAAGCGGGGGGAAGAGACCCAGTACTTC. This translates into CASSEKRGEETQYF.